The next 27 T cell receptor beta chains were all read from a single sample in a study of blood T cell repertoires in COVID-19 (TCRdb year 2020). Library method: the immunoSEQ multiplex PCR assay. The source is immuneACCESS, and TCRdb retained only in-frame sequences with V and J called. Part of the clones is not carried over; for the studies checked, unresolved V genes explain less than half of this, and the remainder is unexplained. The sample has approximately 74,000 clones on record, roughly nine tenths of them singletons. Of the sample, around 1.9% falls within the top ten clones. The material sequenced was peripheral blood. The receptors stem from a woman between 55 and 75 years old with acute or convalescent COVID-19.

The chain has TRBV28 and TRBJ1-2, with D unclear. The V end was cut by 5 bases, the J end by 5 bases, with 9 bases between. CDR1 and CDR2 (germline): MDHEN, SYDVKM. This CDR3 has 12 residues. The CDR3: CASSPPTYGYTF. The CDR3 nucleotides are TGTGCCAGCAGTCCCCCCACTTATGGCTACACCTTC.

The rearrangement uses TRBV6-2 or TRBV6-3 and TRBJ1-6; 9 positions agree with TRBD1. CDR1 is MNHEY and CDR2 is SVGEGT in the germline V gene. This CDR3 contains 15 residues. J gave up 9 bases and V 4 bases, and 7 bases lay outside the gene matches. CDR3 bases: TGTGCCAGCAGTTTCCCGGGACAGGGAGGTTCACCCCTCCACTTT. This gives the protein CASSFPGQGGSPLHF.

The J gene is TRBJ2-7, the V gene TRBV29-1, with D perhaps matching TRBD1 (5 bases). The CDR3 runs to 13 residues. CDR1 is SQVTM, CDR2 ANQGSEA, per germline. V was clipped by 1 base and J by 5 bases, with 12 bases between them. CDR3 amino acids: CSVEGPGSHEQYF. The CDR3 DNA reads TGCAGCGTTGAAGGGCCAGGGTCCCACGAGCAGTACTTC.

The V and J genes are TRBV12-3 or TRBV12-4 and TRBJ1-1, with D uncertain. This CDR3 region has 13 residues. Trimming cost V 3 bases and J 4 bases, with 9 bases left between them. The CDR3: CASSFEGPTEAFF. For the CDR3, the DNA is TGTGCCAGCAGTTTTGAGGGCCCCACTGAAGCTTTCTTT.

This chain joins TRBV24-1 and TRBJ2-7; D ambiguous. With 5 bases removed from V and 1 base from J, the gap between germline ends came to 8 bases. The germline gives CDR1 KGHDR, CDR2 SFDVKD. The CDR3 contains 13 residues. This chain's CDR3 is CATSVADSYEQYF. The CDR3 DNA reads TGTGCCACCAGTGTCGCGGATTCCTACGAGCAGTACTTC.

This sequence joins TRBV28 and TRBJ2-7; 10 bases line up with TRBD2. Germline-derived CDR1 and CDR2 are MDHEN and SYDVKM. This CDR3 has 13 residues. The ends lost 7 bases at V and 7 bases at J; junction bases unmatched: 7. The DNA of the CDR3 is TGTGCCAGCACCACCCTGGGACTAGCGGAGCAGTACTTC. Encoded protein: CASTTLGLAEQYF.

The chain carries TRBV19 and TRBJ1-5; D gene uncertain. Germline V gene sequence: CDR1 LNHDA, CDR2 SQIVND (reference sequence). Deletions cut 5 bases from V and 9 bases from J, with 11 bases between. CDR3 length: 12 amino acids. The DNA of the CDR3 is TGTGCCAGTAGTGAGAGGATGGGGCCCCAGCATTTT. Its protein is CASSERMGPQHF.

The CDR3 spells CASSPGQANTEAFF. The DNA for the CDR3 is TGTGCCAGCAGCCCGGGACAGGCGAACACTGAAGCTTTCTTT. V usage is TRBV4-2 and J usage is TRBJ1-1, with 8 bases lining up with TRBD1. The CDR3 runs 14 residues. Trimming removed 4 bases from V and 1 base from J; junction bases left unmatched: 2. Germline-derived CDR1 and CDR2 are LGHNA and YNFKEQ.

The chain recombines TRBV28 with TRBJ1-3, with D perhaps matching TRBD1 (5 bases). The germline V gene has CDR1 MDHEN and CDR2 SYDVKM. The V end was cut by 5 bases, the J end by 5 bases, with 22 bases between. The CDR3 runs 17 residues. CDR3: CASSPGTGGRSRNTIYF. As DNA, the CDR3 is TGTGCCAGCAGTCCCGGGACCGGGGGTAGAAGTAGAAACACCATATATTTT.

This chain uses TRBV11-3 with TRBJ2-1; 7 nucleotides align to TRBD2. Trimming cost V 0 bases and J 2 bases; bases outside gene matches: 4. The CDR3 consists of 16 residues. Germline V gene lookup returns CDR1 SGHNT and CDR2 YENEEA. CDR3 in amino acids: CASSLEGSGPYNEQFF. In DNA form, the CDR3 reads TGTGCCAGCAGCTTAGAAGGTAGCGGGCCCTACAATGAGCAGTTCTTC.

V is TRBV11-2 and J is TRBJ1-2; maybe TRBD1 (6 bases). This CDR3 has 15 amino acids. Per germline, CDR1 SGHAT and CDR2 FQNNGV. V was trimmed by 3 bases and J by 4 bases, leaving 15 bases between them. CDR3 region: CASSFQPGAGYGYTF. The CDR3 bases are TGTGCCAGCAGCTTCCAACCAGGGGCGGGCTATGGCTACACCTTC.

The rearrangement uses TRBV7-2 and TRBJ2-7, with TRBD2 matching over 10 bases. The V gene's germline CDR1 is SGHTA and CDR2 FQGNSA. The trim removed 2 bases at V and 7 bases at J, leaving 14 bases unmatched. The CDR3 runs 17 residues. The CDR3 loop reads CASSLFVAAGGFPEQYF. The CDR3 coding sequence is TGTGCCAGCAGCTTATTCGTCGCAGCGGGAGGGTTTCCGGAGCAGTACTTC.

The chain employs TRBV4-3 and TRBJ2-7; no clear D. Germline values: CDR1 LGHNA, CDR2 YSLEER. Trimming removed 0 bases from V and 7 bases from J, with 16 bases in between. The CDR3 extends over 15 amino acids. The CDR3 protein is CASSQERRPTWEQYF. The CDR3 region has the DNA TGCGCCAGCAGCCAAGAGAGGCGGCCAACGTGGGAGCAGTACTTC.

V usage is TRBV2 and J usage is TRBJ1-3, with 7 bases aligning to TRBD1. The CDR3 runs to 16 residues. From germline, CDR1 is SNHLY and CDR2 FYNNEI. Germline trimming cut 1 base from V and 0 bases from J; bases unmatched to any gene: 3. The CDR3 here is CASSEGTGFSGNTIYF. The DNA for the CDR3 is TGTGCCAGCAGTGAAGGGACAGGATTCTCTGGAAACACCATATATTTT.

The rearrangement uses TRBV7-2 and TRBJ2-7; TRBD2 agrees at 7 bases. Germline values: CDR1 SGHTA, CDR2 FQGNSA. The CDR3 extends over 14 amino acids. With 6 bases clipped from V and 5 bases from J, the junction kept 10 bases outside the gene matches. The CDR3 coding sequence is TGTGCCAGCAGTTCCGGGGGAGGGTGGCACGAGCAGTACTTC. This codes for CASSSGGGWHEQYF.

The rearrangement links TRBV12-3 or TRBV12-4 to TRBJ1-5, with 8 bases aligning to TRBD1. With V trimmed by 8 bases and J by 6 bases, 6 bases remained unmatched. The CDR3 runs to 13 residues. This CDR3 reads CASCRGRSQPQHF. The CDR3 DNA is TGTGCCAGCTGCAGGGGGCGCAGTCAGCCCCAGCATTTT.

Comments on this clone: This CDR3 fails to terminate in the conserved phenylalanine or tryptophan, so it likely reflects a read error. The DNA is omitted, as the CDR3 cannot be located on it reliably, and the CDR3 follows TCRdb's listing. This sequence joins TRBV7-9 and TRBJ1-1; TRBD1 is the table's D call, not checked against the DNA. The length of the CDR3 is 12 amino acids, counting both ends. Per the germline V gene, CDR1 is SEHNR and CDR2 is FQNEAQ (reference sequence). The CDR3 loop reads CASSSGGQAVFS.

The chain uses TRBV7-2 and TRBJ2-4; 8 nucleotides align to TRBD2. The CDR3 spans 17 residues. The germline CDR1 and CDR2 sequences are SGHTA and FQGNSA. Germline trimming cut 1 base from V and 0 bases from J; bases unmatched to any gene: 5. The CDR3 is CASSLVSAGEAKNIQYF. The CDR3 bases are TGTGCCAGCAGCTTAGTTTCAGCGGGAGAAGCCAAAAACATTCAGTACTTC.

The chain is built from TRBV11-2 and TRBJ2-1; 13 positions agree with TRBD2. Germline V lookup: CDR1 SGHAT, CDR2 FQNNGV. CDR3 length: 16 amino acids. The V and J ends lost 5 bases and 8 bases, in that order; junction bases with no gene match: 9. This CDR3 is CASSHRTSGGAHEQFF. The DNA of the CDR3 is TGTGCCAGCAGCCACCGAACTAGCGGGGGGGCCCATGAGCAGTTCTTC. The variable domain in full, with the rest retrieved from reference TRBV11-2 and TRBJ2-1, is EAGVAQSPRYKIIEKRQSVAFWCNPISGHATLYWYQQILGQGPKLLIQFQNNGVVDDSQLPKDRFSAERLKGVDSTLKIQPAKLEDSAVYLCASSHRTSGGAHEQFFGPGTRLTVL.

The V and J genes are TRBV6-2 or TRBV6-3 and TRBJ2-1, with 10 nucleotides matching TRBD2. CDR3 length: 19 amino acids. Germline trimming cut 3 bases from V and 8 bases from J; bases unmatched to any gene: 19. From germline, CDR1 is MNHEY and CDR2 SVGEGT. In DNA form, the CDR3 reads TGTGCCAGCAGTTATCCCGCTAGCGGGGGAATAACAATTGATTATGAGCAGTTCTTC. As protein: CASSYPASGGITIDYEQFF.

The V and J genes are TRBV2 and TRBJ1-1; TRBD1 aligns across 10 bases. The J segment lost 11 bases and the V segment lost 4 bases, leaving 7 bases of the junction unmatched. This CDR3 spans 13 amino acids. The germline V gene encodes CDR1 SNHLY and CDR2 FYNNEI. Written as DNA, the CDR3 is TGTGCCAGCAGTGCGGGGACAGGGGACGTGGCTTTCTTT. It specifies CASSAGTGDVAFF.

The chain is built from TRBV5-1 and TRBJ1-3; a weak D match, TRBD1 (6 bases). V lost 1 base and J 0 bases, leaving 8 bases between the germline ends. The CDR3 length is 15 residues. CDR1 is SGHRS, CDR2 YFSETQ, per germline. CDR3 residues: CASSLRGGSGNTIYF. Written as DNA, the CDR3 is TGCGCCAGCAGCTTGAGGGGGGGCTCTGGAAACACCATATATTTT.

This chain joins TRBV15 and TRBJ2-7; 8 positions match TRBD1. The germline CDR1 and CDR2 sequences are LNHNV and YYDKDF (reference sequence). CDR3 length: 13 residues. Germline trimming cut 4 bases from V and 3 bases from J; bases unmatched to any gene: 2. The CDR3 sequence is CATSMDRVYEQYF. CDR3 coding DNA: TGTGCCACCAGCATGGACAGGGTCTACGAGCAGTACTTC. The full variable domain, with the rest looked up from reference TRBV15 and TRBJ2-7, is DAMVIQNPRYQVTQFGKPVTLSCSQTLNHNVMYWYQQKSSQAPKLLFHYYDKDFNNEADTPDNFQSRRPNTSFCFLDIRSPGLGDTAMYLCATSMDRVYEQYFGPGTRLTVT.

The chain has TRBV5-1 and TRBJ2-1, with 7 bases aligning to TRBD1. The junction had 7 bases not matched to a gene; V was cut back by 4 bases and J by 0 bases. Per the germline V gene, CDR1 is SGHRS and CDR2 is YFSETQ. The CDR3 spans 16 residues. CDR3 coding DNA: TGCGCCAGCAGCCCGGGACAGCCCCACTCCTACAATGAGCAGTTCTTC. Translated, it gives CASSPGQPHSYNEQFF.

The chain is built from TRBV19 and TRBJ2-7, with a tentative D call TRBD1 (6 bases). This CDR3 has 14 residues. V was pared by 7 bases and J by 3 bases, with 16 bases between. Germline V gene lookup returns CDR1 LNHDA and CDR2 SQIVND (reference sequence). For the CDR3, the DNA is TGTGCCAGTAATCCAGGGGCCGGTAACTACGAGCAGTACTTC. It translates to CASNPGAGNYEQYF.

The chain has TRBV7-2 and TRBJ1-6; TRBD1 aligns across 7 bases. The germline CDR1 and CDR2 sequences are SGHTA and FQGNSA. J was trimmed by 7 bases and V by 5 bases; bases with no gene match: 8. The CDR3 is made up of 15 amino acids. CDR3 sequence: CASSEMGQPNSPLHF. As DNA, the CDR3 is TGTGCCAGCAGCGAAATGGGACAGCCGAATTCACCCCTCCACTTT.

V and J are TRBV10-3 and TRBJ1-1; D perhaps matches TRBD1 (6 bases). Trimming removed 5 bases at V and 6 bases at J, with 13 bases between. The CDR3 totals 13 residues. Germline lookup yields CDR1 ENHRY and CDR2 SYGVKD. The CDR3 DNA sequence: TGTGCCATCAGTAATACAGGGCGGGCTGAAGCTTTCTTT. This encodes CAISNTGRAEAFF.